This passage covers 21 T cell receptor beta chains from one sample sequenced in a study of cytomegalovirus exposure and HLA in healthy donors. The PCR used 60 Vbeta and 13 Jbeta primers. The repertoire was sequenced with immunoSEQ multiplex PCR; TCRdb's copy has only in-frame clones and lacks some. This sample carries 130,000 or so clones, 82% of them seen once, and the ten largest clones take roughly 8%. The specimen was PBMCs. Every receptor here comes from a woman aged 50 to 60 in good health and CMV-seropositive.

V is TRBV30 and J is TRBJ1-5, with TRBD1 matching 9 bases. Germline V gene data show CDR1 as GTSNPN and CDR2 as SVGIG (reference sequence). CDR3 length equals 14 residues. V lost 3 bases and J lost 5; bases outside the gene matches: 5. The CDR3 region is CAWSTTGGYQPQHF. For the CDR3, the DNA is TGTGCCTGGAGCACTACAGGGGGCTATCAGCCCCAGCATTTT. The full variable domain, rest sourced from reference TRBV30 and TRBJ1-5, is SQTIHQWPATLVQPVGSPLSLECTVEGTSNPNLYWYRQAAGRGLQLLFYSVGIGQISSEVPQNLSASRPQDRQFILSSKKLLLSDSGFYLCAWSTTGGYQPQHFGDGTRLSIL.

J is TRBJ1-2 and V is TRBV29-1; D may be TRBD1 (6 bases). The germline V and J ends were trimmed by 4 bases and 4 bases, with 10 bases remaining between them. The CDR3 contains 12 residues. Germline V gives CDR1 SQVTM, CDR2 ANQGSEA. CDR3 nucleotide sequence: TGCAGCGTTGCCGGACAGCCCTATGGCTACACCTTC. It encodes CSVAGQPYGYTF.

This chain joins TRBV28 and TRBJ1-2; no clear D gene. The CDR3 is 11 residues long. The V gene's germline CDR1 is MDHEN and CDR2 SYDVKM. Trimming shortened V by 7 bases and J by 3 bases, and 6 bases separated the two germline ends. CDR3 loop: CASNNDYGYTF. The CDR3 nucleotides read TGTGCCAGCAACAATGACTATGGCTACACCTTC.

The chain joins TRBV27 to TRBJ2-1; a weak D match, TRBD2 (6 bases). Germline lookup yields CDR1 MNHEY and CDR2 SMNVEV (reference sequence). The V end lost 5 bases, the J end lost 8 bases, and 28 bases lay between the germline ends. This CDR3 comprises 18 residues. The CDR3 spells CASSPRWIAQGWGDEQFF. DNA of the CDR3: TGTGCCAGCAGTCCCCGGTGGATCGCCCAGGGATGGGGGGATGAGCAGTTCTTC.

The rearrangement joins TRBV15 to TRBJ1-5, with 7 positions matching TRBD1. The CDR3 is 17 amino acids. The germline CDR1 and CDR2 sequences are LNHNV and YYDKDF (reference sequence). V shed 5 bases, J shed 6 bases, and the junction held 16 bases outside the gene matches. CDR3 sequence: CATSRSTDRPRGQPQHF. The CDR3 nucleotides are TGTGCCACCAGCCGATCGACGGACAGGCCCAGGGGTCAGCCCCAGCATTTT. Full variable domain (missing parts from reference TRBV15 and TRBJ1-5): DAMVIQNPRYQVTQFGKPVTLSCSQTLNHNVMYWYQQKSSQAPKLLFHYYDKDFNNEADTPDNFQSRRPNTSFCFLDIRSPGLGDTAMYLCATSRSTDRPRGQPQHFGDGTRLSIL.

This clone has only one observation. The chain combines TRBV5-4 with TRBJ2-7, with 9 bases aligning to TRBD1. With 4 bases clipped from V and 6 bases from J, the junction kept 5 bases outside the gene matches. The CDR3 is made up of 13 amino acids. Germline V gene lookup returns CDR1 SGHNT and CDR2 YYREEE (reference sequence). This CDR3 reads CASSRDRASEQYF. CDR3 DNA sequence: TGTGCCAGCAGCCGGGACAGGGCATCCGAGCAGTACTTC.

CDR3 DNA: TGTGCCAGCAGCCAAGTTGAAGGACAGGAAAAACTGTTTTTT. As protein: CASSQVEGQEKLFF. V is TRBV14 and J is TRBJ1-4; possibly TRBD1 for D (6 bases). The ends were cut back, 1 base at V and 8 bases at J, with 11 bases in the middle. The germline gives CDR1 SGHDN, CDR2 FVKESK. This CDR3 has 14 amino acids.

J is TRBJ1-1 and V is TRBV7-9, with 8 bases lining up with TRBD1. The CDR3 runs 13 residues. Trimming cost V 5 bases and J 4 bases; bases outside gene matches: 3. CDR1 and CDR2 (germline): SEHNR, FQNEAQ (reference sequence). In DNA form, the CDR3 reads TGTGCCAGCAGCACAACAGGGGGCACTGAAGCTTTCTTT. This sequence encodes CASSTTGGTEAFF.

CDR3 amino acids: CASSIRLAGYTDTQYF. CDR3 bases: TGTGCCAGCAGCATCCGACTAGCGGGGTACACAGATACGCAGTATTTT. The V gene is TRBV5-4, the J gene TRBJ2-3, with 11 bases fitting TRBD2. The junction had 6 bases not matched to a gene; V was cut back by 4 bases and J by 2 bases. The CDR3 runs 16 residues. From germline, CDR1 is SGHNT and CDR2 YYREEE (reference sequence).

The rearrangement uses TRBV15 and TRBJ1-2, with a weak D call TRBD1 (6 bases). The germline V and J ends were trimmed by 3 bases and 0 bases, with 11 bases remaining between them. CDR3 length equals 15 residues. Germline V CDR1 and CDR2: LNHNV, YYDKDF (reference sequence). CDR3 sequence: CATSSPRGTNYGYTF. In nucleotides, the CDR3 is TGTGCCACCAGCAGCCCCAGGGGCACTAACTATGGCTACACCTTC.

The chain carries TRBV18 and TRBJ2-7; 7 bases agree with TRBD1. This CDR3 has 13 amino acids. Germline values: CDR1 KGHSH, CDR2 LQKENI. Trimming cost V 6 bases and J 3 bases; bases outside gene matches: 5. The CDR3 loop is CASSEGAYYEQYF. The CDR3 nucleotides are TGTGCCAGCTCTGAGGGGGCGTACTACGAGCAGTACTTC.

The genes are TRBV5-1 and TRBJ2-2; the match to TRBD1 covers 7 bases. The CDR3 length is 17 residues. Germline V gene data show CDR1 as SGHRS and CDR2 as YFSETQ. V trimming: 4 bases; J trimming: 3 bases; junction bases outside the gene matches: 12. The CDR3 nucleotides are TGCGCCAGCAGCGGTGCGAGAGGGGGCCTTGACACCGGGGAGCTGTTTTTT. Translated, it gives CASSGARGGLDTGELFF.

J is TRBJ2-7 and V is TRBV14; D might be TRBD1 (5 bases). The CDR3 is 16 amino acids. CDR1 is SGHDN, CDR2 FVKESK, per germline. V lost 4 bases, J lost 2 bases, and 18 bases lay in between. The CDR3 reads CASSPMTGAQAYEQYF. The CDR3 DNA is TGTGCCAGCAGCCCTATGACTGGGGCCCAGGCCTACGAGCAGTACTTC. The whole variable domain, remainder taken from reference TRBV14 and TRBJ2-7, is EAGVTQFPSHSVIEKGQTVTLRCDPISGHDNLYWYRRVMGKEIKFLLHFVKESKQDESGMPNNRFLAERTGGTYSTLKVQPAELEDSGVYFCASSPMTGAQAYEQYFGPGTRLTVT.

This chain links TRBV18 with TRBJ2-3; perhaps TRBD2 as D (6 bases). The CDR3 extends over 16 amino acids. CDR1 KGHSH and CDR2 LQKENI come from the germline V gene. V lost 3 bases and J 0 bases, leaving 13 bases between the germline ends. CDR3 amino acids: CASSPIRGTSTDTQYF. DNA of the CDR3: TGTGCCAGCTCACCTATCAGAGGGACTAGCACAGATACGCAGTATTTT.

This clone was seen only a few times. This chain uses TRBV7-9 with TRBJ1-2; TRBD1 matches 7 bases. There are 14 residues in the CDR3. Germline CDR1 SEHNR, CDR2 FQNEAQ (reference sequence). The junction had 4 bases not matched to a gene; V was cut back by 3 bases and J by 3 bases. CDR3 residues: CASSFFTGDYGYTF. CDR3 nucleotides: TGTGCCAGCAGCTTCTTCACAGGGGACTATGGCTACACCTTC. The full variable domain, in which reference TRBV7-9 and TRBJ1-2 provide the parts outside the CDR3, is DTGVSQNPRHKITKRGQNVTFRCDPISEHNRLYWYRQTLGQGPEFLTYFQNEAQLEKSRLLSDRFSAERPKGSFSTLEIQRTEQGDSAMYLCASSFFTGDYGYTFGSGTRLTVV.

V is TRBV5-5 and J is TRBJ1-1, with D perhaps TRBD1 (6 bases). V was shortened by 0 bases and J by 1 base, with 7 bases between the two germline ends. This CDR3 has 14 residues. Germline V CDR1 and CDR2: SGHKS, YYEKEE (reference sequence). CDR3 DNA: TGTGCCAGCAGCTTGGACAGGGCGAACACTGAAGCTTTCTTT. Translating it yields CASSLDRANTEAFF.

The V and J genes are TRBV2 and TRBJ1-5, with unresolved D. Trimming cost V 4 bases and J 1 base, with 11 bases left between them. This CDR3 has 15 residues. Germline CDR1 is SNHLY and CDR2 is FYNNEI. The CDR3 sequence is CASSGEAPSNQPQHF. CDR3 in DNA: TGTGCCAGCAGTGGAGAGGCACCGAGCAATCAGCCCCAGCATTTT.

This chain joins TRBV15 and TRBJ1-5, with D perhaps TRBD1 (6 bases). CDR1 LNHNV and CDR2 YYDKDF come from the germline V gene (reference sequence). There are 15 residues in the CDR3. Trimming took 5 bases from V and 0 from J, leaving 11 bases between them. In DNA form, the CDR3 reads TGTGCCACCAGCCAGGGGTATGTTAGCAATCAGCCCCAGCATTTT. It codes for CATSQGYVSNQPQHF.

The gene calls are TRBV7-2 and TRBJ2-7; TRBD1 matches at 8 bases. Per germline, CDR1 SGHTA and CDR2 FQGNSA. This CDR3 has 13 residues. The J segment lost 3 bases and the V segment lost 3 bases, leaving 1 base of the junction unmatched. CDR3 loop: CASSLGQVYEQYF. CDR3 coding DNA: TGTGCCAGCAGCTTGGGACAGGTCTACGAGCAGTACTTC.

The V and J genes are TRBV29-1 and TRBJ1-2, with 9 bases lining up with TRBD1. CDR3 size: 12 residues. V shed 4 bases and J 6 bases; nucleotides not matched to a gene: 3. The germline V gene encodes CDR1 SQVTM and CDR2 ANQGSEA. In DNA, the CDR3 is TGCAGCGTTGCAGGACAGGGGAATGGCTACACCTTC. Residues: CSVAGQGNGYTF.

The chain is built from TRBV7-3 and TRBJ2-2; TRBD2 agrees at 8 bases. The V and J ends lost 3 bases and 7 bases, in that order; junction bases with no gene match: 4. Germline V gene lookup returns CDR1 SGHTA and CDR2 FQGTGA. The CDR3 loop spans 14 amino acids. The CDR3 nucleotides read TGTGCCAGCAGCTTCGGGGGGGCCGACGGGGAGCTGTTTTTT. Its protein product is CASSFGGADGELFF.